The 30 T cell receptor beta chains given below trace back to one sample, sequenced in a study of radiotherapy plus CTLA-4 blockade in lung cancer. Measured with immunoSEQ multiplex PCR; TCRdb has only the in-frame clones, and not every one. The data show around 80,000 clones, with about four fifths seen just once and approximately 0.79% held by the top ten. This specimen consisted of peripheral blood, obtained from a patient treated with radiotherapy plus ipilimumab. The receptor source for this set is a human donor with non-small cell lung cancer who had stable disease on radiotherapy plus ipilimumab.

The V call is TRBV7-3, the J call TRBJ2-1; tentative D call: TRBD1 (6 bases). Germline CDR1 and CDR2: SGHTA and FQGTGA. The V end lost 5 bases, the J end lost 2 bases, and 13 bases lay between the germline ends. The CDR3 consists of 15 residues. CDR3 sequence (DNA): TGTGCCAGCAGCCCAGGACACAGGGCCTACAATGAGCAGTTCTTC. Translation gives CASSPGHRAYNEQFF.

CDR3 residues: CASSASSGGYNEQFF. CDR3 DNA sequence: TGTGCCAGCAGCGCCTCTAGCGGGGGCTACAATGAGCAGTTCTTC. The chain has TRBV9 and TRBJ2-1; the match to TRBD2 covers 10 bases. With V trimmed by 3 bases and J by 3 bases, 3 bases remained unmatched. CDR1 and CDR2 (germline): SGDLS, YYNGEE. CDR3 length: 15 amino acids.

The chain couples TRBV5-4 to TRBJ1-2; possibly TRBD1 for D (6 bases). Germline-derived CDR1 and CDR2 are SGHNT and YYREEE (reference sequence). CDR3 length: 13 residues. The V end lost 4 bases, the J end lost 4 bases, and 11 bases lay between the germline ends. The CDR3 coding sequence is TGTGCCAGCAGCCTTACAGGGACCTATGGCTACACCTTC. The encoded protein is CASSLTGTYGYTF.

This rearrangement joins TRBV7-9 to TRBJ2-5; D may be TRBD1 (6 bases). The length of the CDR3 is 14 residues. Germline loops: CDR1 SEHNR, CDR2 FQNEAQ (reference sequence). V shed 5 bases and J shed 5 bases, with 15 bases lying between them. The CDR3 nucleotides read TGTGCCAGCAGCCGCCAACAGGGATCGGAGACCCAGTACTTC. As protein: CASSRQQGSETQYF.

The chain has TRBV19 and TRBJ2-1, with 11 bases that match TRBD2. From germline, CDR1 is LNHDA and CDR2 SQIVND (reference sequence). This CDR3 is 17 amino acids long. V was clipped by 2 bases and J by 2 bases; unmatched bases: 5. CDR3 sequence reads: CASSIYSGGATYNEQFF. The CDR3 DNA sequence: TGTGCCAGTAGTATATATAGCGGGGGGGCAACCTACAATGAGCAGTTCTTC. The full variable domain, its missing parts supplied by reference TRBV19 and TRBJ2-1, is DGGITQSPKYLFRKEGQNVTLSCEQNLNHDAMYWYRQDPGQGLRLIYYSQIVNDFQKGDIAEGYSVSREKKESFPLTVTSAQKNPTAFYLCASSIYSGGATYNEQFFGPGTRLTVL.

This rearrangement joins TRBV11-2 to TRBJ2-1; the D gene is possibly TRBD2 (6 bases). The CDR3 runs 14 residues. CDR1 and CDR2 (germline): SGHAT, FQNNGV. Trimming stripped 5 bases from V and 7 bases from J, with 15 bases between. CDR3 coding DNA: TGTGCCAGCAGCCCAGTCGGGAGAGGAAATGAGCAGTTCTTC. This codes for CASSPVGRGNEQFF.

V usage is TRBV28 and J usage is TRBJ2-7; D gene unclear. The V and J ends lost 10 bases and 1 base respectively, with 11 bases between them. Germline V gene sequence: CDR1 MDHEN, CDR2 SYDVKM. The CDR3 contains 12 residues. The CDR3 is CAIKAGSYEQYF. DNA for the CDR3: TGTGCCATCAAGGCAGGTTCCTACGAGCAGTACTTC.

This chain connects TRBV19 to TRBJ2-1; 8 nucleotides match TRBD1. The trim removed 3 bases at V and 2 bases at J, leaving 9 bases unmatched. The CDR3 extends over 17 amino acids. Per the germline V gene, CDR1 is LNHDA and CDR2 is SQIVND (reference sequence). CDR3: CASSIGQGSITYNEQFF. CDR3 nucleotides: TGTGCCAGTAGTATCGGACAGGGAAGTATAACCTACAATGAGCAGTTCTTC.

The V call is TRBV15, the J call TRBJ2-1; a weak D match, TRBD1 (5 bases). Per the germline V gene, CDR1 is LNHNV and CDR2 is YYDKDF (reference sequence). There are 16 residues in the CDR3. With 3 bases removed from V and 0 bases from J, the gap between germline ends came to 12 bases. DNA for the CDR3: TGTGCCACCAGCAGGGGGCAGATGAGCTCCTACAATGAGCAGTTCTTC. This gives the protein CATSRGQMSSYNEQFF.

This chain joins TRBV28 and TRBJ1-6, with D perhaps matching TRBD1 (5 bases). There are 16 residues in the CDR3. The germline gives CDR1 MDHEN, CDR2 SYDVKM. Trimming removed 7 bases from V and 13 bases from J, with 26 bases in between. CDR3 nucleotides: TGTGCCAGCACCTTATCCGGGACGGCCACTTTGGGGCCCCTCCACTTT. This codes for CASTLSGTATLGPLHF.

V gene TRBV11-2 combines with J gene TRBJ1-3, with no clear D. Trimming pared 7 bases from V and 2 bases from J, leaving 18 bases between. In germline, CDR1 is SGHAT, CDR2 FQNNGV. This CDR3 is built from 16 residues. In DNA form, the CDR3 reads TGTGCCAGCACCTCCCGGGATAGGATAGCTGGAAACACCATATATTTT. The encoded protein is CASTSRDRIAGNTIYF.

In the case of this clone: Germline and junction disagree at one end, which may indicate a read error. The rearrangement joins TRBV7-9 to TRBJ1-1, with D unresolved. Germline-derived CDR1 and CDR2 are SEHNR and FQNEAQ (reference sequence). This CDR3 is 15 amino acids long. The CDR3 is CASSPRSIANTKAFF. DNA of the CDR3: TGTGCCAGCAGCCCCCGCTCTATAGCGAACACTAAAGCTTTCTTT.

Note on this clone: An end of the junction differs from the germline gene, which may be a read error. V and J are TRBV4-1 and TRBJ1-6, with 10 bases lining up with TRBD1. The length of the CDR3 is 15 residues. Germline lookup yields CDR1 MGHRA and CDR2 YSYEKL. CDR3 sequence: CASSAGQGYSSPLHF. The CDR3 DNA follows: TGCGCCAGCAGCGCGGGACAGGGGTATAGTTCACCCCTCCACTTT.

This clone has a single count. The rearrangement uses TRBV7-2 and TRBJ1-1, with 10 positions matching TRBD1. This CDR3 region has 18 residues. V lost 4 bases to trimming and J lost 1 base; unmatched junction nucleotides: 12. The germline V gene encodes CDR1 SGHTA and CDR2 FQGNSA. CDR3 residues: CASSSTRQGARPNTEAFF. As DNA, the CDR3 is TGTGCCAGCAGCTCCACACGACAGGGGGCGCGGCCGAACACTGAAGCTTTCTTT.

The CDR3 loop is CASSYSPNQPQHF. The CDR3 DNA reads as TGTGCCAGCAGTTACTCACCCAATCAGCCCCAGCATTTT. The rearrangement uses TRBV6-6 and TRBJ1-5; D is undetermined. Trimming cost V 0 bases and J 3 bases, with 3 bases left between them. Looked up from germline, CDR1 is MNHNY and CDR2 is SVGAGI (reference sequence). The CDR3 extends over 13 amino acids.

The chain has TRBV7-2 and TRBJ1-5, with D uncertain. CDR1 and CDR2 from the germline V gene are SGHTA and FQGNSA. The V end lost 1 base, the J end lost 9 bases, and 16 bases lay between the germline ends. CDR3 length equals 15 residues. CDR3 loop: CASSLDPGSRLPQHF. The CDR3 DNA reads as TGTGCCAGCAGCTTAGATCCCGGGAGTAGATTGCCCCAGCATTTT.

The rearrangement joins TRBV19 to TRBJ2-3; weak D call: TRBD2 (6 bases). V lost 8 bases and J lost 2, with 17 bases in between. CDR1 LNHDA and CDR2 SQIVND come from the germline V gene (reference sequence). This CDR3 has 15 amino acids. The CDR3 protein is CASRQTGLPTDTQYF. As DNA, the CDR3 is TGTGCCAGTCGACAGACGGGACTGCCCACAGATACGCAGTATTTT.

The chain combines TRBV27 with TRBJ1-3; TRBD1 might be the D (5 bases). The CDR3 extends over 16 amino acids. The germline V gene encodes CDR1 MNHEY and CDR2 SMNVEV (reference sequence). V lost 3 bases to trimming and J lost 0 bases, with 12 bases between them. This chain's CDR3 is CASSLLGPNSGNTIYF. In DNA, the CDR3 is TGTGCCAGCAGTTTGTTGGGACCGAACTCTGGAAACACCATATATTTT.

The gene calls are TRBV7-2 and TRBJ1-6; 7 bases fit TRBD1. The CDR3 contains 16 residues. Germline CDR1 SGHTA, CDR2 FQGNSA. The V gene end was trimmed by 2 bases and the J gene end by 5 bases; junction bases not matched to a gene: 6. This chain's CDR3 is CASSLTRDRHNSPLHF. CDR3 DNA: TGTGCCAGCAGCTTAACCCGGGACAGACATAATTCACCCCTCCACTTT.

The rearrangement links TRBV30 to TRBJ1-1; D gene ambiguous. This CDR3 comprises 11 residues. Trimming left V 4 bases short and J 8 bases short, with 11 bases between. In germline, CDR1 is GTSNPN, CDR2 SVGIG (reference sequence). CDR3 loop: CAWNRAGEAFF. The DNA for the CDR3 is TGTGCCTGGAATCGGGCTGGAGAAGCTTTCTTT.

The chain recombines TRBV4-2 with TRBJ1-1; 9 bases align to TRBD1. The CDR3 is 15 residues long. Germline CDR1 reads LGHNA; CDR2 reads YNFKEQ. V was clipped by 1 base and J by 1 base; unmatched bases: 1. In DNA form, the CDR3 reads TGTGCCAGCAGCCAAGCGGACAGGGGGAACACTGAAGCTTTCTTT. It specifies CASSQADRGNTEAFF.

Here the CDR3 DNA reads TGTGCCAGCAGCTCTTTGGGTAGCGGGTACTCCACAGATACGCAGTATTTT. Translating gives CASSSLGSGYSTDTQYF. The chain couples TRBV5-6 to TRBJ2-3, with 7 bases lining up with TRBD2. The V gene's germline CDR1 is SGHDT and CDR2 YYEEEE. V lost 3 bases and J lost 2; bases outside the gene matches: 12. The CDR3 spans 17 residues.

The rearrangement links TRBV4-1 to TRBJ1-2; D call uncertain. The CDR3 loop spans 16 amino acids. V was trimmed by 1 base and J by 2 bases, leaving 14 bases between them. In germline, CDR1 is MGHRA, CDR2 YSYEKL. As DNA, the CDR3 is TGCGCCAGCAGCCAAGCGTACAGAAATCTAAACTATGGCTACACCTTC. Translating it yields CASSQAYRNLNYGYTF.

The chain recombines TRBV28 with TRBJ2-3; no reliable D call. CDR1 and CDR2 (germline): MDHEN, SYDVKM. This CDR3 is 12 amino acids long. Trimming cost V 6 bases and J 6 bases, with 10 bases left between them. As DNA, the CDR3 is TGTGCCAGCAGCCTCTTGGCGGATACGCAGTATTTT. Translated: CASSLLADTQYF.

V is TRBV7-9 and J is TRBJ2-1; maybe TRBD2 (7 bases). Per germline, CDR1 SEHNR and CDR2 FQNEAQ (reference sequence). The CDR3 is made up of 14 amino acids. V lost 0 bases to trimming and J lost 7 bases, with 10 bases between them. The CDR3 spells CASSLAGGQNEQFF. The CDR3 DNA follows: TGTGCCAGCAGCTTAGCGGGGGGGCAAAATGAGCAGTTCTTC.

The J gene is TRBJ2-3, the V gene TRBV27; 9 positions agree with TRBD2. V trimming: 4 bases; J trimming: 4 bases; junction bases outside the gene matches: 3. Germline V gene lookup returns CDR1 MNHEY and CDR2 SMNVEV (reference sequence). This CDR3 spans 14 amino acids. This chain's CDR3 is CASSSVAGADTQYF. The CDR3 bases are TGTGCCAGCAGTTCGGTAGCGGGGGCAGATACGCAGTATTTT.

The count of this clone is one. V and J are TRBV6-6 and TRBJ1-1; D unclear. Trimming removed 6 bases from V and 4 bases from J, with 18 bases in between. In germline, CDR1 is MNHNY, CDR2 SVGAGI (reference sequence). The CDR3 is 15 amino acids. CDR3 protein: CASSPVFKTSTEAFF. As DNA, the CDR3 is TGTGCCAGCAGCCCTGTTTTTAAGACAAGCACTGAAGCTTTCTTT.

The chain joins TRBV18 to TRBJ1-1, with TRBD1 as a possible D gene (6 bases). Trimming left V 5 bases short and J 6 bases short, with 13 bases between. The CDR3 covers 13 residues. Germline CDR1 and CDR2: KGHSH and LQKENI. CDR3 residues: CASSTKQGAEAFF. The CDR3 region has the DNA TGTGCCAGCTCAACAAAACAGGGAGCTGAAGCTTTCTTT. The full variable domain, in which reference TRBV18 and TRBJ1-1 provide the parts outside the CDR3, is NAGVMQNPRHLVRRRGQEARLRCSPMKGHSHVYWYRQLPEEGLKFMVYLQKENIIDESGMPKERFSAEFPKEGPSILRIQQVVRGDSAAYFCASSTKQGAEAFFGQGTRLTVV.

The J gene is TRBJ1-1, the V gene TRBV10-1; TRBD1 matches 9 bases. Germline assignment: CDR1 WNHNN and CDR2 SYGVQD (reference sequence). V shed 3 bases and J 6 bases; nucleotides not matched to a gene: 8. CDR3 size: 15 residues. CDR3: CASSEGTGKIAEAFF. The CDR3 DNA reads TGCGCCAGCAGTGAAGGGACAGGGAAGATCGCTGAAGCTTTCTTT.

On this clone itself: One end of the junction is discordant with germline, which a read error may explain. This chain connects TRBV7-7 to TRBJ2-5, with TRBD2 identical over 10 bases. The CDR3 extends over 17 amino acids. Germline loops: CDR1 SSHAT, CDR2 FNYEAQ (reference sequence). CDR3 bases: TGTGCTAGCAGCTTACGTCTAGCGGGAGCCAACCAAGAGACCCAGTACTTC. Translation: CASSLRLAGANQETQYF.